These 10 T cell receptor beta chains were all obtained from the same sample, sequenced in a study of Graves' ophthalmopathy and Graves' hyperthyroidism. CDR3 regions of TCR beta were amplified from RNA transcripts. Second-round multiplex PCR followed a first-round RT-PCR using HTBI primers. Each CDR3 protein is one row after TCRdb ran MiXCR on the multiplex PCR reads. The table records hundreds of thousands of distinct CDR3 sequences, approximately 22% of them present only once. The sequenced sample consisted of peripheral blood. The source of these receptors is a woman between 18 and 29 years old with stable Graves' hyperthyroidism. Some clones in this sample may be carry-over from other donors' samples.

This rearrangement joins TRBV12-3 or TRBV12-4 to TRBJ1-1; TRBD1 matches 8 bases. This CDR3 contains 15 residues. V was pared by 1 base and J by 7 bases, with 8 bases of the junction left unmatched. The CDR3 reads CASSLVQGARNEAFF. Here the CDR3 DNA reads TGTGCCAGCAGTTTAGTTCAGGGGGCGCGGAATGAAGCTTTCTTT.

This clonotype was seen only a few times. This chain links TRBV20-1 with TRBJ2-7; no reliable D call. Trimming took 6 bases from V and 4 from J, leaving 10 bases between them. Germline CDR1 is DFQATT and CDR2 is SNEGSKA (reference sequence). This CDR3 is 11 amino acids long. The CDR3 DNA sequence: TGCAGTGCCCCGGGCGTTTACGAGCAGTACTTC. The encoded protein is CSAPGVYEQYF.

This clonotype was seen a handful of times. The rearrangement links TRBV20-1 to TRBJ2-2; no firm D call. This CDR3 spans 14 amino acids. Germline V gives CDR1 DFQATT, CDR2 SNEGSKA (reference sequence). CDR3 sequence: CSPYGPPSAGELFF. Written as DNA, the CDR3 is TGCAGCCCCTATGGGCCTCCCTCGGCCGGGGAGCTGTTTTTT.

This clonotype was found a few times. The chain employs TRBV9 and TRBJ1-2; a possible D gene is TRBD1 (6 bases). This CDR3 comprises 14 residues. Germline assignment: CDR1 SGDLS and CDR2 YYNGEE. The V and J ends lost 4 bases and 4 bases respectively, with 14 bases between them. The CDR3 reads CASSRQELAYGYTF. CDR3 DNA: TGTGCCAGCAGCCGACAGGAGCTGGCCTATGGCTACACCTTC. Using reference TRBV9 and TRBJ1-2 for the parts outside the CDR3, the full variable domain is DSGVTQTPKHLITATGQRVTLRCSPRSGDLSVYWYQQSLDQGLQFLIQYYNGEERAKGNILERFSAQQFPDLHSELNLSSLELGDSALYFCASSRQELAYGYTFGSGTRLTVV.

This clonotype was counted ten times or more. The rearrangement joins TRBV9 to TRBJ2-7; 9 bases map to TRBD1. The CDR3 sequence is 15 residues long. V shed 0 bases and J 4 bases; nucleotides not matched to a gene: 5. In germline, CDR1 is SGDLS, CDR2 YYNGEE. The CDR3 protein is CASSVGTGEVYEQYF. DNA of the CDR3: TGTGCCAGCAGCGTAGGGACAGGGGAGGTTTACGAGCAGTACTTC.

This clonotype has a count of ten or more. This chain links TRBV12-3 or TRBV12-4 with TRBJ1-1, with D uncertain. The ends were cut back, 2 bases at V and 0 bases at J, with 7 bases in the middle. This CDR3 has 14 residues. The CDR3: CASSLSQLNTEAFF. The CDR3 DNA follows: TGTGCCAGCAGTTTATCCCAACTGAACACTGAAGCTTTCTTT.

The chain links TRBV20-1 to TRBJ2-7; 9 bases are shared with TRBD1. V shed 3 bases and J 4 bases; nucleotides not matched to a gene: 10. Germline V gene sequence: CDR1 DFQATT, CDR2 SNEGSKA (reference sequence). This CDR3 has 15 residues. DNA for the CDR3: TGCAGTGCTAGCCTCCCACAGGGGGCGGTGTACGAGCAGTACTTC. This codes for CSASLPQGAVYEQYF.

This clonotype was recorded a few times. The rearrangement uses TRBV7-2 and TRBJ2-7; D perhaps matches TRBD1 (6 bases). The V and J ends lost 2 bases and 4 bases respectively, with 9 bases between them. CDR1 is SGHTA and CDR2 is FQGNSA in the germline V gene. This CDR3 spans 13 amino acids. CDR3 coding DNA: TGTGCCAGCAGCTTAAACAGGGAATACGAGCAGTACTTC. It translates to CASSLNREYEQYF. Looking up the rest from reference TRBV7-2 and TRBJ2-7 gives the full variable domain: GAGVSQSPSNKVTEKGKDVELRCDPISGHTALYWYRQSLGQGLEFLIYFQGNSAPDKSGLPSDRFSAERTGGSVSTLTIQRTQQEDSAVYLCASSLNREYEQYFGPGTRLTVT.

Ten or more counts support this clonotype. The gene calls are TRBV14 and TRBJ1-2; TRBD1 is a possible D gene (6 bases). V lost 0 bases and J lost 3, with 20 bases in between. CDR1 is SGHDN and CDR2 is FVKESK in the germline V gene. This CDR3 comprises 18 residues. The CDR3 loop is CASSQDPQGSHPYYGYTF. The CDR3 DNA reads TGTGCCAGCAGCCAAGATCCCCAGGGGTCACATCCCTACTATGGCTACACCTTC.

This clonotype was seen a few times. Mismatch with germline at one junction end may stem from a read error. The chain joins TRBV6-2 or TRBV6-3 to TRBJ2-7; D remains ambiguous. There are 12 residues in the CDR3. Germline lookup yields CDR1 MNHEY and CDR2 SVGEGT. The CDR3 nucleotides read TGTGCCAGCAGTTATCAGTCGCTTGAGCAATTCTTC. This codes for CASSYQSLEQFF.